The present T cell receptor (beta chain) was sequenced within a study of T-cell memory formation after mild COVID-19. The CDR3 has 14 amino acids. CDR1 is SGHAT and CDR2 is FQNNGV in the germline V gene. The ends were cut back, 2 bases at V and 3 bases at J, with 10 bases in the middle. Study-wide points: CD4+ contracting clones were mainly CM and EM; CD8+ ones, EMRA. The authors left the SARS-CoV-2 specificity of second-wave clones peaking on day 37 unconfirmed. Day 15 to 85 contracting clones showed balanced CD4/CD8; later expanders leaned CD4+.

This clonotype was picked up a small number of times. What it binds is unknown. The TCR alpha and TCR beta cDNA libraries, bearing sample barcodes and UMIs, were generated by 5'RACE using constant-segment primers. MiXCR, run by TCRdb on the 5' RACE reads, gives a single entry per CDR3 protein. The repertoire consists of under 200,000 distinct CDR3 sequences, with 11% occurring once and the leading ten covering about 3.8%. The chain uses TRBV11-2 and TRBJ1-1; D not certain. The TCR comes from a young man who had mild COVID-19 (a few samples of this study predate the infection). Cell type and time point are not known. The sequenced material came from PBMCs or a T cell subset sorted from them (not recorded which). This chain's CDR3 is CASSLTVRDTEAFF. DNA of the CDR3: TGTGCCAGCAGCTTAACGGTCCGGGACACTGAAGCTTTCTTT.